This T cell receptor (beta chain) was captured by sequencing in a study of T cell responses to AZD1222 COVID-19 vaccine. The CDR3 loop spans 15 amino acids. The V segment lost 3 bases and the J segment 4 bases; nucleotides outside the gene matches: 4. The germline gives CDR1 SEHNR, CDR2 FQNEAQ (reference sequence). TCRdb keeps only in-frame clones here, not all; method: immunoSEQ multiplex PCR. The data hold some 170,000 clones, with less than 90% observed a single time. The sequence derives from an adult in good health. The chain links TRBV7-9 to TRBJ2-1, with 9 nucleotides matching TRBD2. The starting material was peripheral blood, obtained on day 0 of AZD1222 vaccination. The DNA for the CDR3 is TGTGCCAGCAGCTTTCTAGCGGGGCCTTACAATGAGCAGTTCTTC. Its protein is CASSFLAGPYNEQFF.